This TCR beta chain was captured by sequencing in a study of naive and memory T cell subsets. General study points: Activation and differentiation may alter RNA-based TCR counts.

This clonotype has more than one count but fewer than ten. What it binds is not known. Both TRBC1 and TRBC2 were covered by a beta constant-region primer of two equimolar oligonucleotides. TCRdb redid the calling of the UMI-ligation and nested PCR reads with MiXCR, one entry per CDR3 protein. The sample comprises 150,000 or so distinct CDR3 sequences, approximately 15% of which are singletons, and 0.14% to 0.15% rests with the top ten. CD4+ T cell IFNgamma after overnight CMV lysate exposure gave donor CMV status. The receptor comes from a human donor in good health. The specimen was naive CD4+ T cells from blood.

CDR3 nucleotides: TGCAGCGTTGGGAGGACGGTGAATTCACCCCTCCACTTT. Its protein is CSVGRTVNSPLHF. This chain uses TRBV29-1 with TRBJ1-6; D is unresolved. Germline loops: CDR1 SQVTM, CDR2 ANQGSEA. The CDR3 consists of 13 residues. Trimming stripped 4 bases from V and 7 bases from J, with 11 bases between.